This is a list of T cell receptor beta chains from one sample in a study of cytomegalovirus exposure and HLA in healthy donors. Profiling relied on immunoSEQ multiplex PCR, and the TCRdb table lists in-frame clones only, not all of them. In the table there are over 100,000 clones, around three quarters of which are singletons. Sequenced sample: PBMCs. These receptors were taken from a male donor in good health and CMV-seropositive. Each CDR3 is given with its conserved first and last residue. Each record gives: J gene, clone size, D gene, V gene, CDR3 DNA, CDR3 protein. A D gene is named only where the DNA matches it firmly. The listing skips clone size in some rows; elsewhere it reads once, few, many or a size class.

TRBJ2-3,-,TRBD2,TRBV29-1,TGCAGCGTCCGGACTAGCGGGGGAACAGATACGCAGTATTTT,CSVRTSGGTDTQYF
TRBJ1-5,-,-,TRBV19,TGTGCCAGTAACCAGGGGCCAGCCCAGCCCCAGCATTTT,CASNQGPAQPQHF
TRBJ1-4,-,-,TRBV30,TGTGCCTGGAGAGGTTCAGGGCGAGAAAAACTGTTTTTT,CAWRGSGREKLFF
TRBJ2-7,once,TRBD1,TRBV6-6,TGTGCCAGCAGTACCCCGGACAGGGTAGTCCACGAGCAGTACTTC,CASSTPDRVVHEQYF
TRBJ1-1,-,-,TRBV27,TGTGCCAGCAGTTTCGTAGGGAGCACTGAAGCTTTCTTT,CASSFVGSTEAFF
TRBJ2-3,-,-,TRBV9,TGTGCCAGCAGCGTAGTCGGCGGTGCAGATACGCAGTATTTT,CASSVVGGADTQYF
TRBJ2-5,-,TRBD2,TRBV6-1,TGTGCCACCCGGACTAGCGGAACGAAAGAGACCCAGTACTTC,CATRTSGTKETQYF
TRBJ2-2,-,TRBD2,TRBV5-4,TGTGCCAGCAGCCCTATTCTAGCGGGAGCTCCCGGGGAGCTGTTTTTT,CASSPILAGAPGELFF
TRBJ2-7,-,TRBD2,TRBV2,TGTGCCAGCAGGGGGTCTACTAGCGATTACGAGCAGTACTTC,CASRGSTSDYEQYF
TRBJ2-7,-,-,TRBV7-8,TGTGCCAGCAGCTTAAGAAAGCGGTTATACGAGCAGTACTTC,CASSLRKRLYEQYF
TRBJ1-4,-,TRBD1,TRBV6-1,TGTGCCAGCAGTGAGGAAACAGGGGGCGGAGGTGAAAAACTGTCTTTT,CASSEETGGGGEKLSF